The rows below give T cell receptor beta chains drawn from one sample of a study of blood T cell repertoires in COVID-19. Generated by immunoSEQ multiplex PCR, the TCRdb table keeps only in-frame clones and is missing some. The top ten clones hold about 16% of a sample with fewer than 90,000 clones, about nine tenths of them seen once. Sequencing used peripheral blood. The receptors were gathered from a male donor with acute or convalescent COVID-19. Each CDR3 is given with its conserved first and last residue. D genes are given only for firm matches. Part of the rows lack a size; the others show once, few, many or a class for expanded clones.

V gene: TRBV11-1; clone size: few; D gene: TRBD1; J gene: TRBJ2-7; CDR3 DNA: TGTGCCAGCAGCCTTACGACAGGGTCGGACGAGCAGTACTTC; CDR3 protein: CASSLTTGSDEQYF
V gene: TRBV5-1; clone size: NA; D gene: NA; J gene: TRBJ2-2; CDR3 DNA: TGCGCCAGCAGCTGGGCCGCGCGGGGGCCGGCGAACACCGGGGAGCTGTTTTTT; CDR3 protein: CASSWAARGPANTGELFF
V gene: TRBV28; clone size: NA; D gene: NA; J gene: TRBJ1-2; CDR3 DNA: TGTGCCAGCAGTTTGGCAGTCGCTGGCTACACCTTC; CDR3 protein: CASSLAVAGYTF
V gene: TRBV30; clone size: NA; D gene: NA; J gene: TRBJ1-5; CDR3 DNA: TGTGCCTGGAGTGTAGCCAGGGGATATCAGCCCCAGCATTTT; CDR3 protein: CAWSVARGYQPQHF
V gene: TRBV6-6; clone size: NA; D gene: TRBD1; J gene: TRBJ1-1; CDR3 DNA: TGTGCCAGCAGTCCTCATAGAATCGGACAGGGAAAGGGTGAAGCTTTCTTT; CDR3 protein: CASSPHRIGQGKGEAFF
V gene: TRBV27; clone size: NA; D gene: TRBD1; J gene: TRBJ2-1; CDR3 DNA: TGTGCCAGCAGGAGACAGGGTGTAAATGAGCAGTTCTTC; CDR3 protein: CASRRQGVNEQFF
V gene: TRBV15; clone size: NA; D gene: NA; J gene: TRBJ2-6; CDR3 DNA: TGTGCCACCAGCGAAACAGGCGCGAGCTCTGGGGCCAACGTCCTGACTTTC; CDR3 protein: CATSETGASSGANVLTF
V gene: TRBV20-1; clone size: NA; D gene: NA; J gene: TRBJ2-7; CDR3 DNA: TGCAGTGCTAGGCCTGAGCATGAGCAGTACTTC; CDR3 protein: CSARPEHEQYF
V gene: TRBV6-5; clone size: NA; D gene: NA; J gene: TRBJ2-5; CDR3 DNA: TGTGCCAGCAGGCGGGACAGAGGAGAGACCCAGTACTTC; CDR3 protein: CASRRDRGETQYF
V gene: TRBV5-6; clone size: NA; D gene: NA; J gene: TRBJ1-6; CDR3 DNA: TGTGCCAGCAGCTTGGCCGCGACAGGTAGGAGAACCCTCCACTTT; CDR3 protein: CASSLAATGRRTLHF
V gene: TRBV6-1; clone size: few; D gene: TRBD1; J gene: TRBJ1-5; CDR3 DNA: TGTGCCAGCAGTGAATCGGGACAGGGGCAGGGGATCCAGCCCCAGCATTTT; CDR3 protein: CASSESGQGQGIQPQHF
V gene: TRBV10-3; clone size: once; D gene: NA; J gene: TRBJ1-2; CDR3 DNA: TGTGCCATCAGTACGGGGGGAGGGGGTAGCGACTATGGCTACACCTTC; CDR3 protein: CAISTGGGGSDYGYTF
V gene: TRBV11-1; clone size: NA; D gene: TRBD1; J gene: TRBJ2-2; CDR3 DNA: TGTGCCAGCAGAGCAGGGGGAACACCCGGGGAGCTGTTTTTT; CDR3 protein: CASRAGGTPGELFF
V gene: TRBV3-1/TRBV3-2; clone size: NA; D gene: NA; J gene: TRBJ2-1; CDR3 DNA: TGTGCCAGCAGCCTTAGAGACTCCTACAATGAGCAGTTCTTC; CDR3 protein: CASSLRDSYNEQFF
V gene: TRBV15; clone size: NA; D gene: NA; J gene: TRBJ2-2; CDR3 DNA: TGTGCCACCAGCAGAGAGGGCAGGGGGGCCGGGGAGCTGTTTTTT; CDR3 protein: CATSREGRGAGELFF
V gene: TRBV7-9; clone size: NA; D gene: NA; J gene: TRBJ1-4; CDR3 DNA: TGTGCCAGCAGCTTAGGTCGGGAAGGGGGTCGGGAAAAACTGTTTTTT; CDR3 protein: CASSLGREGGREKLFF
V gene: TRBV5-1; clone size: once; D gene: TRBD1; J gene: TRBJ1-1; CDR3 DNA: TGCGCCAGCAGCTTGGCCCCTCGGGACAGGGAAGGGACTGAAGCTTTCTTT; CDR3 protein: CASSLAPRDREGTEAFF
V gene: TRBV6-5; clone size: NA; D gene: NA; J gene: TRBJ1-1; CDR3 DNA: TGTGCCAGCAGTACCCGGGAAGGGAACACTGAAGCTTTCTTT; CDR3 protein: CASSTREGNTEAFF